The sequence of this TCR beta chain was determined in a study of T cell repertoires in cytomegalovirus infection. Germline-derived CDR1 and CDR2 are SGHTA and FQGNSA. The CDR3 has 16 residues if both end residues are counted. TCRdb fed the reads into MiXCR, producing one record per CDR3 protein. The sample lists approximately 470,000 distinct CDR3 sequences, 40% to 50% occurring once. As regards this clonotype: Antigen unknown. This CDR3 fails to terminate in the conserved phenylalanine or tryptophan, so it likely reflects a read error. No DNA is shown, since the ends of the CDR3 on it are uncertain; the CDR3 is the one TCRdb lists.

The sequence was obtained from a human donor in good health (CMV status not recorded). Some clones in this sample may be carry-over from other donors' samples. The specimen was cultured PBMCs, collected from culture after CMV antigen stimulation. J is TRBJ2-2 and V is TRBV7-2; TRBD1, the table's D call, lacks a check against the DNA. CDR3 region: CASIPRGGENTGELCS.